The 28 T cell receptor beta chains listed next were all sequenced from one sample in a study of long-term antiretroviral therapy in people with HIV. Researchers ran immunoSEQ v3.0 at survey level. Sequencing was performed with immunoSEQ multiplex PCR; in TCRdb, only in-frame clones are kept and a portion is missing. This sample has about 20,000 clones; around 83% occur once, and the top ten carry about 4.6%. This sample comprised unsorted PBMCs, obtained 1.3 years after starting antiretroviral therapy. The source of these receptors is a man aged 55 to 70 with HIV.

This clone was seen just once. The CDR3 bases are TGTGCCAGCAGCCCCGGCCATTCCACAGATACGCAGTATTTT. Its translation is CASSPGHSTDTQYF. The chain couples TRBV11-3 to TRBJ2-3; no definite D call. CDR1 is SGHNT and CDR2 is YENEEA in the germline V gene. Trimming removed 5 bases from V and 2 bases from J, with 11 bases in between. CDR3 size: 14 residues. Complete variable domain (other parts from reference TRBV11-3 and TRBJ2-3): EAGVVQSPRYKIIEKKQPVAFWCNPISGHNTLYWYLQNLGQGPELLIRYENEEAVDDSQLPKDRFSAERLKGVDSTLKIQPAELGDSAVYLCASSPGHSTDTQYFGPGTRLTVL.

The rearrangement joins TRBV5-4 to TRBJ1-5; a possible D gene is TRBD1 (6 bases). Germline-derived CDR1 and CDR2 are SGHNT and YYREEE (reference sequence). The length of the CDR3 is 14 residues. Trimming pared 1 base from V and 3 bases from J, leaving 8 bases between. The CDR3 sequence is CASSLPGDNQPQHF. CDR3 in DNA: TGTGCCAGCAGCTTGCCAGGGGACAATCAGCCCCAGCATTTT.

The chain recombines TRBV7-3 with TRBJ2-1; 7 bases are shared with TRBD2. The CDR3 consists of 18 residues. CDR1 and CDR2 from the germline V gene are SGHTA and FQGTGA. V lost 0 bases, J lost 1 base, and 9 bases stayed unmatched. CDR3 residues: CASSLTPRAGLSYNEQFF. The CDR3 DNA sequence: TGTGCCAGCAGCTTAACCCCCCGAGCGGGACTATCCTACAATGAGCAGTTCTTC. Full variable domain (rest looked up from reference TRBV7-3 and TRBJ2-1): GAGVSQTPSNKVTEKGKYVELRCDPISGHTALYWYRQSLGQGPEFLIYFQGTGAADDSGLPNDRFFAVRPEGSVSTLKIQRTERGDSAVYLCASSLTPRAGLSYNEQFFGPGTRLTVL.

The chain combines TRBV5-8 with TRBJ2-1, with 7 bases that match TRBD2. The germline V gene has CDR1 SGHTS and CDR2 YDEGEE. The V and J ends lost 2 bases and 2 bases, in that order; junction bases with no gene match: 4. The CDR3 totals 15 residues. The CDR3 protein is CASSFWGGPYNEQFF. The CDR3 DNA reads TGTGCCAGCAGCTTTTGGGGAGGGCCCTACAATGAGCAGTTCTTC. Supplemented by reference TRBV5-8 and TRBJ2-1, the full variable domain reads EAGVTQSPTHLIKTRGQQATLRCSPISGHTSVYWYQQALGLGLQFLLWYDEGEERNRGNFPPRFSGRQFPNYSSELNVNALELEDSALYLCASSFWGGPYNEQFFGPGTRLTVL.

DNA of the CDR3: TGTGCCAGCAGTTACGACCGCATTGTGGGTGGCTACACCTTC. Its protein is CASSYDRIVGGYTF. The V call is TRBV6-5, the J call TRBJ1-2; D ambiguous. The CDR3 length is 14 residues. Looked up from germline, CDR1 is MNHEY and CDR2 is SVGAGI. V was pared by 2 bases and J by 7 bases, with 14 bases between.

This clone was picked up a small number of times. The chain recombines TRBV4-3 with TRBJ2-5; 7 nucleotides align to TRBD2. Germline CDR1 LGHNA, CDR2 YSLEER. The CDR3 is made up of 14 amino acids. V trimming: 0 bases; J trimming: 5 bases; junction bases outside the gene matches: 3. The CDR3 spells CASSQEGSGETQYF. In DNA form, the CDR3 reads TGCGCCAGCAGCCAAGAAGGTAGCGGGGAGACCCAGTACTTC.

The gene calls are TRBV2 and TRBJ2-1; D possibly corresponds to TRBD2 (6 bases). Germline V lookup: CDR1 SNHLY, CDR2 FYNNEI. The CDR3 is 10 residues long. V lost 8 bases, J lost 15 bases, and 14 bases lay in between. Here the CDR3 reads CASDGGAPFF. Written as DNA, the CDR3 is TGTGCCAGCGACGGGGGAGCTCCGTTCTTC.

This clone showed up just once. The chain recombines TRBV5-6 with TRBJ1-1, with a weak D call TRBD1 (5 bases). V was cut by 0 bases and J by 8 bases, with 8 bases left in between. This CDR3 contains 12 residues. The germline CDR1 and CDR2 sequences are SGHDT and YYEEEE. As DNA, the CDR3 is TGTGCCAGCAGCTTGGGTCGGGACGAAGCTTTCTTT. It codes for CASSLGRDEAFF. The variable domain in full, with the rest retrieved from reference TRBV5-6 and TRBJ1-1, is DAGVTQSPTHLIKTRGQQVTLRCSPKSGHDTVSWYQQALGQGPQFIFQYYEEEERQRGNFPDRFSGHQFPNYSSELNVNALLLGDSALYLCASSLGRDEAFFGQGTRLTVV.

V is TRBV28 and J is TRBJ1-4; TRBD1 matches at 10 bases. Germline CDR1 MDHEN, CDR2 SYDVKM. The length of the CDR3 is 15 residues. With 6 bases clipped from V and 7 bases from J, the junction kept 8 bases outside the gene matches. The DNA for the CDR3 is TGTGCCAGCAGACGCAGAGGGACAGGGGTTGAAAAACTGTTTTTT. Its translation: CASRRRGTGVEKLFF.

This chain links TRBV25-1 with TRBJ1-1; D not certain. CDR3 length: 13 amino acids. With 6 bases removed from V and 3 bases from J, the gap between germline ends came to 11 bases. Germline assignment: CDR1 MGHDK and CDR2 SYGVNS. CDR3 protein: CASSLFPDTEAFF. The CDR3 region has the DNA TGTGCCAGCAGCTTGTTTCCGGACACTGAAGCTTTCTTT. Filled out from reference TRBV25-1 and TRBJ1-1, the complete variable domain reads EADIYQTPRYLVIGTGKKITLECSQTMGHDKMYWYQQDPGMELHLIHYSYGVNSTEKGDLSSESTVSRIRTEHFPLTLESARPSHTSQYLCASSLFPDTEAFFGQGTRLTVV.

The J gene is TRBJ1-3, the V gene TRBV6-1; D uncertain. The length of the CDR3 is 14 residues. CDR1 and CDR2 from the germline V gene are MNHNS and SASEGT. The ends were cut back, 8 bases at V and 0 bases at J, with 11 bases in the middle. The CDR3 loop is CASGVGYSGNTIYF. As DNA, the CDR3 is TGTGCCAGCGGGGTGGGTTACTCTGGAAACACCATATATTTT.

This rearrangement joins TRBV6-5 to TRBJ1-2; TRBD1 aligns across 7 bases. The CDR3 totals 14 residues. Looked up from germline, CDR1 is MNHEY and CDR2 is SVGAGI. V gave up 6 bases and J gave up 8 bases; unmatched junction bases: 12. The CDR3 DNA is TGTGCCAGCAGGAAACCGGGACAGAGTTCCGGCTACACCTTC. This encodes CASRKPGQSSGYTF.

The V gene is TRBV5-1, the J gene TRBJ2-5; 8 bases agree with TRBD2. This CDR3 contains 16 residues. CDR1 and CDR2 from the germline V gene are SGHRS and YFSETQ. V was pared by 1 base and J by 6 bases, with 11 bases of the junction left unmatched. The CDR3 bases are TGCGCCAGCAGCTTGTATCGGGGGGGCCCTAGGAAGACCCAGTACTTC. Amino acid sequence: CASSLYRGGPRKTQYF.

The chain combines TRBV2 with TRBJ2-7; tentatively, D is TRBD2 (6 bases). The CDR3 runs 15 residues. Trimming pared 6 bases from V and 2 bases from J, leaving 17 bases between. Germline values: CDR1 SNHLY, CDR2 FYNNEI. In nucleotides, the CDR3 is TGTGCCAGCAGAGGAGGGACCGCCGATACCTACGAGCAGTACTTC. This translates into CASRGGTADTYEQYF. The variable domain in full, completed from reference TRBV2 and TRBJ2-7, reads EPEVTQTPSHQVTQMGQEVILRCVPISNHLYFYWYRQILGQKVEFLVSFYNNEISEKSEIFDDQFSVERPDGSNFTLKIRSTKLEDSAMYFCASRGGTADTYEQYFGPGTRLTVT.

The V call is TRBV29-1, the J call TRBJ2-3, with 14 bases identical to TRBD2. Trimming at V came to 7 bases and at J to 4 bases, leaving 4 bases not matched to a gene. The CDR3 loop spans 14 amino acids. The germline V gene encodes CDR1 SQVTM and CDR2 ANQGSEA. The DNA of the CDR3 is TGCAGCGGCGGGACTAGCGGGAGCGCAGATACGCAGTATTTT. Translation: CSGGTSGSADTQYF.

This chain's CDR3 is CASVTSGGLPEQFF. The CDR3 DNA is TGTGCCAGCGTGACTAGCGGGGGGCTCCCTGAGCAGTTCTTC. The V call is TRBV27, the J call TRBJ2-1, with 13 nucleotides matching TRBD2. The germline CDR1 and CDR2 sequences are MNHEY and SMNVEV (reference sequence). The CDR3 is made up of 14 amino acids. V shed 8 bases, J shed 9 bases, and the junction held 7 bases outside the gene matches.

Here the CDR3 reads CAWSYRVFYEQYF. CDR3 nucleotide sequence: TGTGCCTGGTCCTACAGGGTTTTCTACGAGCAGTACTTC. The chain links TRBV30 to TRBJ2-7, with D possibly being TRBD1 (6 bases). The V end was cut by 5 bases, the J end by 3 bases, with 14 bases between. From germline, CDR1 is GTSNPN and CDR2 SVGIG (reference sequence). The CDR3 extends over 13 amino acids.

The chain is built from TRBV7-9 and TRBJ1-1; tentatively, D is TRBD1 (6 bases). Trimming cost V 1 base and J 3 bases, with 12 bases left between them. CDR3 length equals 15 residues. Germline CDR1 reads SEHNR; CDR2 reads FQNEAQ (reference sequence). The CDR3 region is CASSLETGGDTEAFF. As DNA, the CDR3 is TGTGCCAGCAGCTTAGAGACAGGAGGAGACACTGAAGCTTTCTTT.

The count of this clone is one. The chain employs TRBV6-5 and TRBJ2-5; D is uncertain. Germline V CDR1 and CDR2: MNHEY, SVGAGI. CDR3 length equals 14 residues. V was shortened by 0 bases and J by 5 bases, with 10 bases between the two germline ends. The CDR3 sequence: CASSYSSQLETQYF. CDR3 coding DNA: TGTGCCAGCAGTTACTCCTCTCAGCTGGAGACCCAGTACTTC.

This clone has only a few counts. The chain joins TRBV7-9 to TRBJ2-1, with 10 bases lining up with TRBD2. Per the germline V gene, CDR1 is SEHNR and CDR2 is FQNEAQ (reference sequence). After removal of 5 bases from V and 10 bases from J, the junction contained 11 bases not matched to a gene. The CDR3 consists of 15 residues. The CDR3 DNA sequence: TGTGCCAGCAGCAAAGAGGCTAGCGGGAGTAAGGAGCAGTTCTTC. Its translation is CASSKEASGSKEQFF.

This chain uses TRBV28 with TRBJ2-7, with D maybe TRBD2 (7 bases). CDR3 length: 17 residues. The germline V and J ends were trimmed by 3 bases and 8 bases, with 26 bases remaining between them. Germline values: CDR1 MDHEN, CDR2 SYDVKM. DNA for the CDR3: TGTGCCAGCAGTTTTATGTCCGAACGGGGGGCCAGAAAACAGCAGTACTTC. Its translation: CASSFMSERGARKQQYF.

The J gene is TRBJ1-3, the V gene TRBV6-5; D not certain. There are 14 residues in the CDR3. V was clipped by 6 bases and J by 0 bases, with 9 bases between them. Germline CDR1 MNHEY, CDR2 SVGAGI. Here the CDR3 DNA reads TGTGCCAGCAGACCCACGGCCTCTGGAAACACCATATATTTT. Its protein product is CASRPTASGNTIYF.

As DNA, the CDR3 is TGCAGCGTTGAAAGGGGGAAGCGGGATACGCAGTATTTT. Protein product: CSVERGKRDTQYF. The chain carries TRBV29-1 and TRBJ2-3; the D gene is possibly TRBD1 (6 bases). The V gene lost 2 bases and the J gene lost 6 bases, with 12 bases spanning the gap. This CDR3 has 13 residues. Per the germline V gene, CDR1 is SQVTM and CDR2 is ANQGSEA.

The chain joins TRBV6-5 to TRBJ2-3; 8 positions agree with TRBD1. Germline CDR1 reads MNHEY; CDR2 reads SVGAGI. V trimming: 4 bases; J trimming: 7 bases; junction bases outside the gene matches: 7. This CDR3 has 14 residues. The CDR3 here is CASSSGGKYHTQYF. For the CDR3, the DNA is TGTGCCAGCAGTTCAGGGGGCAAATACCATACGCAGTATTTT.

CDR3: CARSTVETRNTGELFF. In DNA, the CDR3 is TGTGCCAGGTCGACGGTTGAAACCCGTAACACCGGGGAGCTGTTTTTT. The chain recombines TRBV25-1 with TRBJ2-2; unclear D gene. Germline assignment: CDR1 MGHDK and CDR2 SYGVNS. This CDR3 is built from 16 residues. V lost 9 bases and J lost 2, with 19 bases in between.

The chain has TRBV5-6 and TRBJ2-2; 9 nucleotides line up with TRBD1. The CDR3 consists of 16 residues. Germline V gene data show CDR1 as SGHDT and CDR2 as YYEEEE. The trim removed 0 bases at V and 3 bases at J, leaving 3 bases unmatched. The CDR3 here is CASSLADRGDTGELFF. The DNA for the CDR3 is TGTGCCAGCAGCTTGGCCGACAGGGGGGACACCGGGGAGCTGTTTTTT.

In this sample, this clone turned up once. The rearrangement joins TRBV5-1 to TRBJ2-3; D might be TRBD2 (6 bases). Germline-derived CDR1 and CDR2 are SGHRS and YFSETQ. The CDR3 loop spans 13 amino acids. Trimming removed 7 bases from V and 0 bases from J, with 9 bases in between. The DNA of the CDR3 is TGCGCCAGCGGCGGGATTAGCACAGATACGCAGTATTTT. Its protein is CASGGISTDTQYF.

The chain has TRBV9 and TRBJ2-7; 10 nucleotides align to TRBD1. CDR1 SGDLS and CDR2 YYNGEE come from the germline V gene. The CDR3 loop spans 16 amino acids. Germline trimming cut 0 bases from V and 7 bases from J; bases unmatched to any gene: 10. The CDR3 bases are TGTGCCAGCAGCGTAGGAGGTTGGGGGACAGGGGTAGAGCAGTACTTC. This sequence encodes CASSVGGWGTGVEQYF.